The source of this T cell receptor beta chain is a study of blood T cells in healthy people across ages. Next came a second PCR, run for about 7 to 12 cycles, which used a sample-barcoded 5' primer along with a J-beta primer mix. TCRdb independently ran MiXCR on the 5' RACE reads; one entry per CDR3 protein. The sample records 1.5 million to 2 million distinct CDR3 sequences, under 30% being singletons. V lost 0 bases to trimming and J lost 1 base, with 2 bases between them. There are 12 residues in the CDR3. Germline CDR1 is SQVTM and CDR2 is ANQGSEA. The rearrangement links TRBV29-1 to TRBJ2-3; D not certain. This clonotype was obtained from a woman under 40 in good health. The sequenced sample was blood. This chain's CDR3 is CSVEDRTDTQYF. For the CDR3, the DNA is TGCAGCGTTGAAGATCGCACAGATACGCAGTATTTT.